The 15 T cell receptor beta chains given below trace back to one sample, sequenced in a study of PD-L1 blockade in urothelial cancer. Time point in this sample: peripheral blood 6 weeks after treatment start. Only in-frame clones appear in the TCRdb table, and some are missing; sequencing was by immunoSEQ multiplex PCR. The sample holds 80,000 to 95,000 clones, approximately 82% seen once. Sample: PBMCs, taken around atezolizumab (anti-PD-L1) treatment. The origin of the receptors is a man in his 70s with urothelial cancer.

CDR3 protein: CASSSGTGDEKLFF. The CDR3 DNA is TGCGCCAGCAGCTCCGGGACAGGGGATGAAAAACTGTTTTTT. This sequence joins TRBV5-1 and TRBJ1-4; 10 nucleotides line up with TRBD1. The CDR3 spans 14 residues. The V gene end was trimmed by 3 bases and the J gene end by 6 bases; junction bases not matched to a gene: 2. Germline V CDR1 and CDR2: SGHRS, YFSETQ.

This clone was recorded a few times. The chain links TRBV6-1 to TRBJ1-2; TRBD1 matches at 12 bases. CDR1 MNHNS and CDR2 SASEGT come from the germline V gene. V was clipped by 4 bases and J by 8 bases; unmatched bases: 8. CDR3 length: 15 amino acids. The CDR3 loop is CASSVTRDRGLGYTF. The CDR3 coding sequence is TGTGCCAGCAGTGTAACCCGGGACAGGGGGCTAGGCTACACCTTC.

The chain employs TRBV27 and TRBJ1-2, with D possibly matching TRBD1 (6 bases). The V end was cut by 6 bases, the J end by 3 bases, with 11 bases between. Germline V gene data show CDR1 as MNHEY and CDR2 as SMNVEV (reference sequence). There are 13 residues in the CDR3. CDR3 residues: CASSRTEHYGYTF. The CDR3 DNA sequence: TGTGCCAGCAGCCGGACAGAACACTATGGCTACACCTTC.

The rearrangement joins TRBV7-8 to TRBJ2-2; 16 bases align to TRBD2. V lost 6 bases and J lost 6; bases outside the gene matches: 4. Looked up from germline, CDR1 is SGHVS and CDR2 is FQNEAQ. The CDR3 has 16 residues. CDR3: CASRQGTSGRAGELFF. The CDR3 DNA is TGTGCCAGCAGACAAGGGACTAGCGGGAGGGCCGGGGAGCTGTTTTTT.

This chain connects TRBV6-1 to TRBJ1-1; no firm D call. With 7 bases removed from V and 5 bases from J, the gap between germline ends came to 14 bases. The CDR3 extends over 13 amino acids. The V gene's germline CDR1 is MNHNS and CDR2 SASEGT. CDR3: CASTRRAGTEAFF. The CDR3 nucleotides are TGTGCCAGCACAAGGAGGGCGGGTACTGAAGCTTTCTTT.

This clone was detected only once. The V gene is TRBV5-1, the J gene TRBJ1-1; D is uncertain. Germline CDR1 SGHRS, CDR2 YFSETQ. Trimming took 0 bases from V and 1 from J, leaving 22 bases between them. The CDR3 has 19 residues. The CDR3 DNA is TGCGCCAGCAGCTTGGCCGAATCGTGGGCCCCCGGAAGGAACACTGAAGCTTTCTTT. This codes for CASSLAESWAPGRNTEAFF.

V usage is TRBV6-5 and J usage is TRBJ1-1; D is uncertain. CDR3 length: 15 amino acids. Germline V CDR1 and CDR2: MNHEY, SVGAGI. Trimming took 0 bases from V and 5 from J, leaving 13 bases between them. In DNA form, the CDR3 reads TGTGCCAGCAGTTACTCGAGCGTTGTAGGAACTGAAGCTTTCTTT. Encoded protein: CASSYSSVVGTEAFF.

The chain carries TRBV7-2 and TRBJ1-6; D might be TRBD1 (5 bases). There are 14 residues in the CDR3. The ends were cut back, 2 bases at V and 6 bases at J, with 8 bases in the middle. The germline gives CDR1 SGHTA, CDR2 FQGNSA. The DNA for the CDR3 is TGTGCCAGCAGCTTACGGCAGGGTAATTCACCCCTCCACTTT. Translating it yields CASSLRQGNSPLHF.

This clone was found a few times. This sequence joins TRBV25-1 and TRBJ1-4, with D perhaps matching TRBD1 (6 bases). The ends were cut back, 2 bases at V and 12 bases at J, with 16 bases in the middle. The CDR3 is 14 residues long. Per the germline V gene, CDR1 is MGHDK and CDR2 is SYGVNS. The CDR3 loop reads CASSEPNRVNELFF. The CDR3 nucleotides read TGTGCCAGCAGTGAACCGAACAGGGTGAATGAACTGTTTTTT.

This chain connects TRBV11-2 to TRBJ1-2, with 7 bases aligning to TRBD1. The CDR3 loop spans 16 amino acids. V was clipped by 5 bases and J by 7 bases; unmatched bases: 16. The V gene's germline CDR1 is SGHAT and CDR2 FQNNGV. CDR3 residues: CASSLRGPTGQGGYTF. CDR3 DNA sequence: TGTGCCAGCAGCCTAAGAGGGCCGACAGGGCAGGGTGGCTACACCTTC.

Of note for this clone: Other DNA sequences within the sample encode an identical CDR3. This chain connects TRBV30 to TRBJ2-6; 7 bases are shared with TRBD1. V lost 3 bases and J lost 0; bases outside the gene matches: 5. CDR3 size: 16 residues. The V gene's germline CDR1 is GTSNPN and CDR2 SVGIG (reference sequence). The CDR3 nucleotides are TGTGCCTGGAGGGACAGGTTTCTCTCTGGGGCCAACGTCCTGACTTTC. It encodes CAWRDRFLSGANVLTF.

The V gene is TRBV5-8, the J gene TRBJ2-5; 8 nucleotides match TRBD1. CDR1 is SGHTS and CDR2 is YDEGEE in the germline V gene. Trimming removed 1 base from V and 3 bases from J; junction bases left unmatched: 5. There are 15 residues in the CDR3. The CDR3 is CASSLRSGGEETQYF. The CDR3 DNA reads as TGTGCCAGCAGCTTGCGTTCAGGGGGCGAAGAGACCCAGTACTTC.

V gene TRBV6-5 combines with J gene TRBJ2-7; TRBD1 matches at 10 bases. Losses at the gene ends were 5 bases for V and 4 bases for J; bases not matched to a gene: 8. The V gene's germline CDR1 is MNHEY and CDR2 SVGAGI. The CDR3 consists of 15 residues. This CDR3 is CASSRDRGKGYEQYF. The CDR3 coding sequence is TGTGCCAGCAGTCGGGACAGGGGAAAAGGATACGAGCAGTACTTC.

This rearrangement joins TRBV9 to TRBJ2-5; D might be TRBD2 (5 bases). This CDR3 region has 13 residues. The V end lost 0 bases, the J end lost 5 bases, and 8 bases lay between the germline ends. The germline V gene encodes CDR1 SGDLS and CDR2 YYNGEE. CDR3 loop: CASSVAGWETQYF. CDR3 DNA sequence: TGTGCCAGCAGCGTAGCGGGGTGGGAGACCCAGTACTTC.

Only a few counts were recorded for this clone. This chain uses TRBV10-3 with TRBJ2-3; D is unclear. Germline CDR1 reads ENHRY; CDR2 reads SYGVKD. V lost 11 bases to trimming and J lost 2 bases, with 8 bases between them. The CDR3 runs to 11 residues. CDR3 coding DNA: TGTGCCTCTCAGTCCACAGATACGCAGTATTTT. Its protein product is CASQSTDTQYF.